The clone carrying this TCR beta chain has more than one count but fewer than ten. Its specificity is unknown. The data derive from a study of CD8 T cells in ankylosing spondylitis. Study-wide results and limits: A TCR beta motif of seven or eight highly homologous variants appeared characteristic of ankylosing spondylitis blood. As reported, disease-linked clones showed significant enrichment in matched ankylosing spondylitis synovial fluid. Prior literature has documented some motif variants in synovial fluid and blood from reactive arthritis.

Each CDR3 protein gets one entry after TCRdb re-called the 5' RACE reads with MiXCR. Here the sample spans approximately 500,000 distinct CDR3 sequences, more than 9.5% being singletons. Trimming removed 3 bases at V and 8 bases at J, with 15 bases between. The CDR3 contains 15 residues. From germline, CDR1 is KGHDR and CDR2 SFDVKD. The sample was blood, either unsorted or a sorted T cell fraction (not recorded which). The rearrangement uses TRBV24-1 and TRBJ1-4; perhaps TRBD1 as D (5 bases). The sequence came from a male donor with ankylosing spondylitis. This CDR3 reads CATSDPGTWGEKLFF. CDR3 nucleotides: TGTGCCACCAGTGATCCCGGGACGTGGGGGGAAAAACTGTTTTTT.